The 15 T cell receptor beta chains below come from one sample, sequenced in a study of T cell responses to AZD1222 COVID-19 vaccine. TCRdb's table, derived via immunoSEQ multiplex PCR, lists solely in-frame clones and lacks some. This sample carries 65,000 to 70,000 clones, around 82% of them seen once, and the ten largest clones take around 5%. This material consisted of peripheral blood, taken on day 0 of AZD1222 vaccination. Receptors originate from an adult in good health.

The V call is TRBV4-3, the J call TRBJ2-5; D perhaps matches TRBD2 (5 bases). The CDR3 totals 14 residues. The germline V and J ends were trimmed by 0 bases and 5 bases, with 10 bases remaining between them. Germline CDR1 is LGHNA and CDR2 is YSLEER. The CDR3 reads CASSQDWTAETQYF. The CDR3 DNA reads TGCGCCAGCAGCCAAGATTGGACTGCGGAGACCCAGTACTTC.

This clone was seen only a few times. V is TRBV7-9 and J is TRBJ1-2, with D perhaps TRBD1 (6 bases). Germline-derived CDR1 and CDR2 are SEHNR and FQNEAQ (reference sequence). Trimming stripped 2 bases from V and 6 bases from J, with 10 bases between. The CDR3 is 13 residues long. CDR3: CASSLKQGDGYTF. The CDR3, as DNA: TGTGCCAGCAGCTTAAAACAGGGAGATGGCTACACCTTC.

The rearrangement links TRBV19 to TRBJ2-1, with D maybe TRBD2 (7 bases). Germline V CDR1 and CDR2: LNHDA, SQIVND (reference sequence). CDR3 size: 17 residues. V lost 3 bases to trimming and J lost 5 bases, with 20 bases between them. In nucleotides, the CDR3 is TGTGCCAGTAGTATGGGGGCCGGACGGGGGGCCCACAATGAGCAGTTCTTC. Translating it yields CASSMGAGRGAHNEQFF.

This clone was seen only once. The rearrangement uses TRBV7-3 and TRBJ2-2; 7 bases agree with TRBD1. Germline trimming cut 5 bases from V and 6 bases from J; bases unmatched to any gene: 3. This CDR3 has 13 residues. Germline V CDR1 and CDR2: SGHTA, FQGTGA. In DNA, the CDR3 is TGTGCCAGCAGCCGGGACAGCCCCGGGGAGCTGTTTTTT. Protein: CASSRDSPGELFF.

This chain links TRBV12-3 or TRBV12-4 with TRBJ1-2; D not certain. The CDR3 length is 13 residues. Trimming removed 3 bases at V and 4 bases at J, with 9 bases between. The CDR3 bases are TGTGCCAGCAGTTTCGACTTTTCCTATGGCTACACCTTC. It translates to CASSFDFSYGYTF.

This clone has only one observation. J is TRBJ2-7 and V is TRBV3-1 (or the pseudogene TRBV3-2); D perhaps matches TRBD2 (5 bases). Trimming took off 2 bases at V and 2 bases at J, with 7 bases between the two ends. CDR1 and CDR2 (germline): LGHDT, YNNKEL (reference sequence). The CDR3 loop spans 13 amino acids. DNA for the CDR3: TGTGCCAGCAGCCAAAGGACTCCCTACGAGCAGTACTTC. This gives the protein CASSQRTPYEQYF.

This chain joins TRBV7-8 and TRBJ2-1; D might be TRBD1 (6 bases). V was clipped by 5 bases and J by 9 bases, with 17 bases between them. This CDR3 comprises 14 residues. Germline CDR1 and CDR2: SGHVS and FQNEAQ. CDR3 DNA: TGTGCCAGCAGCGTACAGGGTAGAGGAGGTGAGCAGTTCTTC. This translates into CASSVQGRGGEQFF.

This chain joins TRBV4-3 and TRBJ2-1; D possibly corresponds to TRBD2 (6 bases). Between the trimmed V and J ends, which lost 0 bases and 7 bases, there was a span of 10 bases. CDR3 length: 14 residues. Per germline, CDR1 LGHNA and CDR2 YSLEER. The CDR3 DNA reads as TGCGCCAGCAGCCAAGAAGGGACTCAGAATGAGCAGTTCTTC. This translates into CASSQEGTQNEQFF.

This chain uses TRBV7-2 with TRBJ1-4; weak D call: TRBD1 (6 bases). Germline-derived CDR1 and CDR2 are SGHTA and FQGNSA. The CDR3 runs to 14 residues. V was cut by 3 bases and J by 8 bases, with 13 bases left in between. The CDR3 sequence: CASSLSGAGEKLFF. Written as DNA, the CDR3 is TGTGCCAGCAGCTTGTCAGGGGCAGGGGAAAAACTGTTTTTT.

The chain employs TRBV9 and TRBJ2-6; tentative D call: TRBD1 (6 bases). CDR3 length: 17 residues. Germline-derived CDR1 and CDR2 are SGDLS and YYNGEE. V was trimmed by 0 bases and J by 0 bases, leaving 10 bases between them. The CDR3 DNA follows: TGTGCCAGCAGCGTAGGGGACATAACCTCTGGGGCCAACGTCCTGACTTTC. Translating it yields CASSVGDITSGANVLTF.

The rearrangement links TRBV2 to TRBJ2-7; D is perhaps TRBD2 (5 bases). Between the trimmed V and J ends, which lost 6 bases and 2 bases, there was a span of 8 bases. From germline, CDR1 is SNHLY and CDR2 FYNNEI. This CDR3 is 12 amino acids long. The chain's CDR3 is CASRDSPYEQYF. DNA of the CDR3: TGTGCCAGCAGGGACTCCCCCTACGAGCAGTACTTC.

This sequence joins TRBV5-6 and TRBJ2-1; no reliable D call. Trimming removed 4 bases from V and 1 base from J, with 3 bases in between. This CDR3 has 12 amino acids. Germline-derived CDR1 and CDR2 are SGHDT and YYEEEE. Here the CDR3 reads CASSLSYNEQFF. CDR3 nucleotide sequence: TGTGCCAGCAGCCTTTCCTACAATGAGCAGTTCTTC.

V usage is TRBV12-5 and J usage is TRBJ2-1, with D perhaps TRBD1 or TRBD2 (5 bases each). The CDR3 covers 11 residues. From germline, CDR1 is LGHNT and CDR2 FRNRAP. Trimming removed 5 bases at V and 8 bases at J, with 7 bases between. The CDR3 nucleotides read TGTGCTAGTGGTCTGGGGGATGAGCAGTTCTTC. The encoded protein is CASGLGDEQFF.

This clone was detected once. In DNA, the CDR3 is TGCGCCAGCAGCCTGACAGGGAACAATGAGCAGTTCTTC. As protein: CASSLTGNNEQFF. The chain employs TRBV4-1 and TRBJ2-1; 7 nucleotides line up with TRBD1. The CDR3 extends over 13 amino acids. The germline V gene has CDR1 MGHRA and CDR2 YSYEKL. J was trimmed by 5 bases and V by 4 bases; bases with no gene match: 2.

This sequence joins TRBV7-3 and TRBJ2-5; D perhaps matches TRBD2 (6 bases). Germline V gene data show CDR1 as SGHTA and CDR2 as FQGTGA. V shed 2 bases and J shed 4 bases, with 11 bases lying between them. This CDR3 region has 14 residues. CDR3 sequence: CASSLGPGVETQYF. The CDR3 DNA reads TGTGCCAGCAGCTTAGGGCCGGGGGTAGAGACCCAGTACTTC.